The clone carrying this T cell receptor beta chain was seen a few times. Its antigen is undetermined. Treatment of the sample: oral pan-JAK inhibitor, 5-10 mg twice daily. Researchers gathered lesional scalp punch biopsies and peripheral blood from patients with alopecia areata. Reverse transcription of extracted RNA yielded cDNA, which provided the sequencing template. The data were produced by immunoSEQ multiplex PCR, yet TCRdb's version contains in-frame clones alone and is incomplete. The table lists some 180,000 clones, about 55% of them singletons. This entry is derived from a study of CD8+ T cells in alopecia areata. Points from the study as a whole: Researchers report lesional scalp, most notably alopecia totalis/universalis, outstripped normal scalp in clonality. Normal-skin resident alphabeta T cells also appear among scalp sample sequences. Many of the expanded lesional clones endured in scalp and blood while on tofacitinib.

V was shortened by 2 bases and J by 0 bases, with 17 bases between the two germline ends. Germline values: CDR1 SQVTM, CDR2 ANQGSEA. The CDR3 sequence is 17 residues long. The sequence was collected from a human donor with alopecia areata. The chain is built from TRBV29-1 and TRBJ2-1, with D perhaps TRBD2 (6 bases). The specimen comprised CD8+ T cells sorted from blood, sampled at week 24, from a patient treated with tofacitinib. CDR3 DNA sequence: TGCAGCGTTGAATCGGGGGACCGCATGAGCTCCTACAATGAGCAGTTCTTC. This encodes CSVESGDRMSSYNEQFF.